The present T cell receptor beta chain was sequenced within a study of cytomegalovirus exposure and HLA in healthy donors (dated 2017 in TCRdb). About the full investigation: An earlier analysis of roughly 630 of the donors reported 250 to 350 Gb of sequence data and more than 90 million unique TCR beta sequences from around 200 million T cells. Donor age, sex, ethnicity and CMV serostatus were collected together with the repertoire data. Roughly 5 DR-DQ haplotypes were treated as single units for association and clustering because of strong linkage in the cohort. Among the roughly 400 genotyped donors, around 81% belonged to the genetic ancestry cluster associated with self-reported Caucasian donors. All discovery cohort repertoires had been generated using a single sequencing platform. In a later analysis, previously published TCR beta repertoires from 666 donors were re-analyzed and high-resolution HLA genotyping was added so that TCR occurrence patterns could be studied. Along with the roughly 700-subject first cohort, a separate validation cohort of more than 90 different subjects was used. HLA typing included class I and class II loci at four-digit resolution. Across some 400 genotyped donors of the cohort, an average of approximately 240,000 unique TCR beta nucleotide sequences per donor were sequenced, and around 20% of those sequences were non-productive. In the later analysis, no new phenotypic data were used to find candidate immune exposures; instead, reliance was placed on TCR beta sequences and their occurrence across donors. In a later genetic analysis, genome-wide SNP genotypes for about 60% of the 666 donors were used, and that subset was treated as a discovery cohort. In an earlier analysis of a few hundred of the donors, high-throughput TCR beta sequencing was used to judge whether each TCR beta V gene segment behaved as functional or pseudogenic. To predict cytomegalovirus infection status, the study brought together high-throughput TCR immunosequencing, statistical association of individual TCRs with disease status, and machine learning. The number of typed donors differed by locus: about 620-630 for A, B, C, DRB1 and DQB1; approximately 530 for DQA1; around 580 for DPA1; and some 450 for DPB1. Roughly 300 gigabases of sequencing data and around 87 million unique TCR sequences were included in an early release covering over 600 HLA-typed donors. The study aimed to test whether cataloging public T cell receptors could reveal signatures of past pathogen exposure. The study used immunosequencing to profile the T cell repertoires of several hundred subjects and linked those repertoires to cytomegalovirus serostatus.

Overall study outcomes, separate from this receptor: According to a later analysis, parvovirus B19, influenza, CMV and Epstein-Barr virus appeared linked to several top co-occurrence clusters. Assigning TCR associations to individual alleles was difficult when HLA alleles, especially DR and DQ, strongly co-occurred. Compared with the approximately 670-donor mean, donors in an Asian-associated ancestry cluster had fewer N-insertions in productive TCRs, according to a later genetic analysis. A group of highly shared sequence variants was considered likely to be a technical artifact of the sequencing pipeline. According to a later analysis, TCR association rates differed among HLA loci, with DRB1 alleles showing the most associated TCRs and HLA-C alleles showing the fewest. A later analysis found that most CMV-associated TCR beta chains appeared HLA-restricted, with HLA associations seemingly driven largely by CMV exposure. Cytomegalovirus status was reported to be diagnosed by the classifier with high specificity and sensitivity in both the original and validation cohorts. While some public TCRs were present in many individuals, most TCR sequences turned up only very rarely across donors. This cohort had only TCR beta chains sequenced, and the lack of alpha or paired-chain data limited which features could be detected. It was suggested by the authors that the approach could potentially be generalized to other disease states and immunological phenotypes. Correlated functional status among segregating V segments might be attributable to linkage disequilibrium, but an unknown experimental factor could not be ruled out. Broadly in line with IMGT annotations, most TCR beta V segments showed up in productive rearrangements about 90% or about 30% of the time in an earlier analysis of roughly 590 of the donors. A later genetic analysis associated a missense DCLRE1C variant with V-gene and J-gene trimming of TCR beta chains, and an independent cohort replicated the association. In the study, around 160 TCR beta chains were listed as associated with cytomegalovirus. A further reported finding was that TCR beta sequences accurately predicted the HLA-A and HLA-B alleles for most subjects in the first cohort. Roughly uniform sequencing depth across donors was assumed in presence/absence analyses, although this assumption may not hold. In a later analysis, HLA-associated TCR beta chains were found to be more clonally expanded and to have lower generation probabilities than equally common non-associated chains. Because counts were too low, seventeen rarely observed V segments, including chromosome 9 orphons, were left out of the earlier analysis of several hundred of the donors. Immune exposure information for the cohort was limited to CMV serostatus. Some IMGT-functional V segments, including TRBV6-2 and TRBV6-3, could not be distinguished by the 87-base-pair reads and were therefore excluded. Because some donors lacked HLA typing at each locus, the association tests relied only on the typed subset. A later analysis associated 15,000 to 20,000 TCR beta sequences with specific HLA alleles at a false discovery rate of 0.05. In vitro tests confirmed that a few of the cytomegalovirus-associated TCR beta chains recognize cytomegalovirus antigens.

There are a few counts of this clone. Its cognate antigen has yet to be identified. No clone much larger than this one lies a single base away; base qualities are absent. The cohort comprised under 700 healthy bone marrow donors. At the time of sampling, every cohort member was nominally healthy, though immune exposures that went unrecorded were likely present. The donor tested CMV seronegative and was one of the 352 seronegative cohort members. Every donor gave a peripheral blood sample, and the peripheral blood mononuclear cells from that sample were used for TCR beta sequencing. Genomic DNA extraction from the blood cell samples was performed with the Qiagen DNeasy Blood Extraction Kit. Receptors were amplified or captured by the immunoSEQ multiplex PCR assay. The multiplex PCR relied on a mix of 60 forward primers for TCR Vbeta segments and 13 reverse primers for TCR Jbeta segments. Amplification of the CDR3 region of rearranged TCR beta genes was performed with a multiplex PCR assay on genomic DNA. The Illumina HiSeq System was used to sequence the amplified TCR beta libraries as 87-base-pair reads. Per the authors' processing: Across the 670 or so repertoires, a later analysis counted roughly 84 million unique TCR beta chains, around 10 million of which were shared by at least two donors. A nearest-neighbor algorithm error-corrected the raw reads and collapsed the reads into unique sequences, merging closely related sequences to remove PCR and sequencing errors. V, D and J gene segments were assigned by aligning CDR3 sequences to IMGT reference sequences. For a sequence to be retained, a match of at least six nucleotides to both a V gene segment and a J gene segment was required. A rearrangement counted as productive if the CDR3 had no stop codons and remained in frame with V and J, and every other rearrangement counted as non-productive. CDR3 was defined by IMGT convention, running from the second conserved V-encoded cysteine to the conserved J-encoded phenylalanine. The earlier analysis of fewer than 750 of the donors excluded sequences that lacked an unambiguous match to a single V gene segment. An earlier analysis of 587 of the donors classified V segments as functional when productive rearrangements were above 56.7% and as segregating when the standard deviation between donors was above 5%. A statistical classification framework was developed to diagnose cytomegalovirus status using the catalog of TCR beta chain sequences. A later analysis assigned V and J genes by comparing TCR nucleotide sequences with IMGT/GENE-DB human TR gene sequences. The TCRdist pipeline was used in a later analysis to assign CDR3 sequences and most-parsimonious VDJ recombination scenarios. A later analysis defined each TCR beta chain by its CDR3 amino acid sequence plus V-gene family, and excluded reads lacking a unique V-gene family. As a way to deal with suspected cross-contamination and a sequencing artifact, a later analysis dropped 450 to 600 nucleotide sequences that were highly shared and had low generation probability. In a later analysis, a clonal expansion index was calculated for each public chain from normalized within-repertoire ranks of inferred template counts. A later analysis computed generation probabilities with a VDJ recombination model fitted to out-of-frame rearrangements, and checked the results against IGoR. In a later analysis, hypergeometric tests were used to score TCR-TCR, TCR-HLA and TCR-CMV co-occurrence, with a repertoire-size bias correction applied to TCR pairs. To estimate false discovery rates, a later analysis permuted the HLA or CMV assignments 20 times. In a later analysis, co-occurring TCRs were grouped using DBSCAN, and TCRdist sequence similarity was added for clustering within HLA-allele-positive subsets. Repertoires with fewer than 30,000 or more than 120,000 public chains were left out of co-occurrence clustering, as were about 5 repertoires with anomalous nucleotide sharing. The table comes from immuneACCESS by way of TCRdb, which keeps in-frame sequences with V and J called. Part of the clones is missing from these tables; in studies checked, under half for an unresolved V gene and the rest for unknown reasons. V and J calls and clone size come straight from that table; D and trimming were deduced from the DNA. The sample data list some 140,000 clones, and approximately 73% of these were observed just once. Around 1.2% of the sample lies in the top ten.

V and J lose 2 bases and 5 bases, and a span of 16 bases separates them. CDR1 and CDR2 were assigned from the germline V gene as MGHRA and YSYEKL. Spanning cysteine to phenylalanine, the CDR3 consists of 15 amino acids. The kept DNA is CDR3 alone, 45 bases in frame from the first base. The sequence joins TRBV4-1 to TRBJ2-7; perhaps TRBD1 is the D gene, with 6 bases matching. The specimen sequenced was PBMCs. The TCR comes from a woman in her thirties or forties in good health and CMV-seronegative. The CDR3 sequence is CASSQLPEGQHEQYF. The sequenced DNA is TGCGCCAGCAGCCAACTACCCGAAGGACAGCACGAGCAGTACTTC.